These 25 T cell receptor beta chains were all obtained from the same sample, sequenced in a study of blood T cell repertoires in COVID-19. Clones were read by immunoSEQ multiplex PCR, and TCRdb kept only the in-frame ones, dropping some. The sample contains around 150,000 clones, around 86% of which appear only once. Material: peripheral blood. All receptors derive from a man aged 70-80 years with acute or convalescent COVID-19.

The chain joins TRBV5-1 to TRBJ2-3, with a possible D match to TRBD2 (6 bases). There are 15 residues in the CDR3. CDR1 is SGHRS, CDR2 YFSETQ, per germline. Trimming took off 0 bases at V and 2 bases at J, with 10 bases between the two ends. The CDR3 is CASSLGSGPTDTQYF. In DNA, the CDR3 is TGCGCCAGCAGCTTGGGCAGCGGGCCCACAGATACGCAGTATTTT.

J is TRBJ2-3 and V is TRBV5-1; 11 nucleotides agree with TRBD2. Per the germline V gene, CDR1 is SGHRS and CDR2 is YFSETQ. J gave up 1 base and V 3 bases, and 16 bases lay outside the gene matches. The CDR3 is 20 residues long. CDR3 bases: TGCGCCAGCAGCTCCCAAATTAGCGGGAGGGCCCTCGCAGGCACAGATACGCAGTATTTT. Its protein product is CASSSQISGRALAGTDTQYF.

In its sample, this clone was seen a few times. The J gene is TRBJ2-1, the V gene TRBV7-6; possible D gene TRBD2, 6 bases. The CDR3 is made up of 16 amino acids. Trimming took off 5 bases at V and 5 bases at J, with 19 bases between the two ends. Germline-derived CDR1 and CDR2 are SGHVS and FNYEAQ. In DNA form, the CDR3 reads TGTGCCAGCAGCCCCCGGGACTCCCCTTTACACAATGAGCAGTTCTTC. Encoded protein: CASSPRDSPLHNEQFF.

V usage is TRBV28 and J usage is TRBJ1-4; 9 nucleotides align to TRBD1. The CDR3 has 16 residues. Germline V lookup: CDR1 MDHEN, CDR2 SYDVKM. Trimming cost V 0 bases and J 10 bases; bases outside gene matches: 9. CDR3 nucleotide sequence: TGTGCCAGCAGTTTATGGGGGACAGGGCGGATTGGAAAACTGTTTTTT. This translates into CASSLWGTGRIGKLFF.

The chain couples TRBV7-9 to TRBJ2-7; D is undetermined. This CDR3 is 11 amino acids long. V was shortened by 3 bases and J by 2 bases, with 2 bases between the two germline ends. Germline assignment: CDR1 SEHNR and CDR2 FQNEAQ (reference sequence). The CDR3 loop is CASSFTYEQYF. The CDR3, as DNA: TGTGCCAGCAGCTTCACCTACGAGCAGTACTTC. Together with reference TRBV7-9 and TRBJ2-7, the CDR3 gives the full variable domain: DTGVSQNPRHKITKRGQNVTFRCDPISEHNRLYWYRQTLGQGPEFLTYFQNEAQLEKSRLLSDRFSAERPKGSFSTLEIQRTEQGDSAMYLCASSFTYEQYFGPGTRLTVT.

The V and J genes are TRBV9 and TRBJ2-1, with D perhaps matching TRBD2 (7 bases). V lost 0 bases to trimming and J lost 9 bases, with 19 bases between them. The CDR3 contains 16 residues. Germline assignment: CDR1 SGDLS and CDR2 YYNGEE. This chain's CDR3 is CASSVAVWEGESEQFF. CDR3 nucleotides: TGTGCCAGCAGCGTAGCAGTTTGGGAGGGGGAGAGTGAGCAGTTCTTC.

This chain uses TRBV5-6 with TRBJ2-3; 14 bases align to TRBD2. J gave up 3 bases and V 1 base, and 10 bases lay outside the gene matches. Per germline, CDR1 SGHDT and CDR2 YYEEEE. CDR3 length: 19 amino acids. CDR3 nucleotide sequence: TGTGCCAGCAGCTTGAGGGCGGGACTAGCGGGAGAAGTTACAGATACGCAGTATTTT. Its protein product is CASSLRAGLAGEVTDTQYF.

This clone was seen a handful of times. This chain connects TRBV5-1 to TRBJ2-3; a weak D match, TRBD1 (5 bases). V was cut by 2 bases and J by 2 bases, with 9 bases left in between. This CDR3 spans 14 amino acids. The germline V gene has CDR1 SGHRS and CDR2 YFSETQ. The CDR3 is CASSFLRVTDTQYF. CDR3 in DNA: TGCGCCAGCAGCTTCCTCAGGGTCACAGATACGCAGTATTTT.

This chain connects TRBV3-1 (or the pseudogene TRBV3-2) to TRBJ2-1; D not certain. The V gene's germline CDR1 is LGHDT and CDR2 YNNKEL (reference sequence). This CDR3 is 14 amino acids long. V gave up 1 base and J gave up 2 bases, with 6 bases separating them. In nucleotides, the CDR3 is TGTGCCAGCAGCCAAGGCGGAACCTACAATGAGCAGTTCTTC. Its protein is CASSQGGTYNEQFF.

V and J are TRBV27 and TRBJ2-6; possibly TRBD1 for D (7 bases). Trimming stripped 6 bases from V and 4 bases from J, with 13 bases between. There are 15 residues in the CDR3. In germline, CDR1 is MNHEY, CDR2 SMNVEV (reference sequence). Here the CDR3 DNA reads TGTGCCAGCAGCCTCAGGGGGGCCGGGGCCAACGTCCTGACTTTC. Its translation: CASSLRGAGANVLTF. The full variable domain, with the rest looked up from reference TRBV27 and TRBJ2-6, is EAQVTQNPRYLITVTGKKLTVTCSQNMNHEYMSWYRQDPGLGLRQIYYSMNVEVTDKGDVPEGYKVSRKEKRNFPLILESPSPNQTSLYFCASSLRGAGANVLTFGAGSRLTVL.

The genes are TRBV30 and TRBJ2-2, with 9 bases that match TRBD2. The CDR3 contains 14 residues. V shed 2 bases and J 8 bases; nucleotides not matched to a gene: 6. Germline lookup yields CDR1 GTSNPN and CDR2 SVGIG (reference sequence). In DNA, the CDR3 is TGTGCCTGGAGTCCTGCGGGAGGGGGAGGGGAGCTGTTTTTT. Its protein product is CAWSPAGGGGELFF.

The J gene is TRBJ1-2, the V gene TRBV6-5; a weak D match, TRBD1 (5 bases). Germline CDR1 reads MNHEY; CDR2 reads SVGAGI. Trimming pared 5 bases from V and 0 bases from J, leaving 10 bases between. This CDR3 has 14 residues. Written as DNA, the CDR3 is TGTGCCAGCAGTACTCAGGGCGCTAACTATGGCTACACCTTC. This translates into CASSTQGANYGYTF.

This chain connects TRBV5-6 to TRBJ1-4; 8 bases match TRBD1. In germline, CDR1 is SGHDT, CDR2 YYEEEE. Trimming cost V 4 bases and J 6 bases; bases outside gene matches: 11. The CDR3 loop spans 16 amino acids. The CDR3 reads CASSPIRQGRDEKLFF. As DNA, the CDR3 is TGTGCCAGCAGCCCTATTCGACAGGGGCGGGATGAAAAACTGTTTTTT.

V is TRBV10-3 and J is TRBJ2-1, with 8 bases matching TRBD2. The CDR3 runs to 17 residues. The junction had 9 bases not matched to a gene; V was cut back by 0 bases and J by 5 bases. CDR1 is ENHRY and CDR2 is SYGVKD in the germline V gene. CDR3 sequence reads: CAISESETGTRDNEQFF. The DNA for the CDR3 is TGTGCCATCAGTGAGTCTGAAACCGGGACTAGAGACAATGAGCAGTTCTTC.

The V and J genes are TRBV7-9 and TRBJ1-3; TRBD1 might be the D (6 bases). The CDR3 covers 16 residues. The V gene lost 4 bases and the J gene lost 3 bases, with 16 bases spanning the gap. From germline, CDR1 is SEHNR and CDR2 FQNEAQ (reference sequence). CDR3 protein: CASSSGHPADGNTIYF. The CDR3 bases are TGTGCCAGCAGCTCGGGACACCCGGCGGATGGAAACACCATATATTTT.

V is TRBV7-2 and J is TRBJ2-7, with 11 bases matching TRBD2. Losses at the gene ends were 2 bases for V and 2 bases for J; bases not matched to a gene: 2. The germline V gene encodes CDR1 SGHTA and CDR2 FQGNSA. The CDR3 extends over 15 amino acids. The CDR3 sequence is CASSLRLAGPYEQYF. The CDR3 coding sequence is TGTGCCAGCAGCTTAAGACTAGCGGGACCCTACGAGCAGTACTTC.

The chain combines TRBV27 with TRBJ1-1; 9 nucleotides match TRBD1. The germline gives CDR1 MNHEY, CDR2 SMNVEV (reference sequence). The trim removed 6 bases at V and 0 bases at J, leaving 8 bases unmatched. CDR3 length equals 16 residues. CDR3 protein: CASRSPGQGLNTEAFF. The CDR3 bases are TGTGCCAGCAGATCTCCGGGACAGGGATTGAACACTGAAGCTTTCTTT.

The chain uses TRBV6-5 and TRBJ1-2; D is possibly TRBD1 (5 bases). Germline CDR1 is MNHEY and CDR2 is SVGAGI. Trimming took off 6 bases at V and 5 bases at J, with 16 bases between the two ends. This CDR3 spans 14 amino acids. The CDR3 bases are TGTGCCAGCAGGGGGGGGATGGAACCGTATGGCTACACCTTC. This sequence encodes CASRGGMEPYGYTF.

The genes are TRBV27 and TRBJ2-1; D remains ambiguous. Trimming cost V 0 bases and J 0 bases, with 9 bases left between them. Germline V gene sequence: CDR1 MNHEY, CDR2 SMNVEV (reference sequence). The CDR3 contains 16 residues. The CDR3 is CASSLSPIGSYNEQFF. For the CDR3, the DNA is TGTGCCAGCAGTTTATCCCCGATCGGCTCCTACAATGAGCAGTTCTTC.

This chain joins TRBV3-1 (or the pseudogene TRBV3-2) and TRBJ2-3; 12 positions agree with TRBD2. Trimming at V came to 3 bases and at J to 4 bases, leaving 5 bases not matched to a gene. This CDR3 has 16 residues. Germline V CDR1 and CDR2: LGHDT, YNNKEL (reference sequence). Here the CDR3 DNA reads TGTGCCAGCAGCCAGGCTCTAGCGGGAGGGGCAGATACGCAGTATTTT. Amino acids: CASSQALAGGADTQYF.

V gene TRBV2 combines with J gene TRBJ2-5, with a possible D match to TRBD1 (6 bases). Trimming removed 3 bases at V and 1 base at J, with 12 bases between. CDR1 and CDR2 (germline): SNHLY, FYNNEI. This CDR3 contains 15 residues. This CDR3 reads CASSDQARGQETQYF. For the CDR3, the DNA is TGTGCCAGCAGTGACCAAGCCAGGGGCCAAGAGACCCAGTACTTC.

The count of this clone is one. Here the CDR3 reads CASSRTSGNNEQFF. The CDR3 nucleotides are TGTGCCAGCAGCCGGACTAGCGGCAACAATGAGCAGTTCTTC. The rearrangement links TRBV11-1 to TRBJ2-1; 10 bases agree with TRBD2. The CDR3 has 14 residues. Germline values: CDR1 SGHAT, CDR2 FQDESV (reference sequence). Trimming removed 5 bases from V and 5 bases from J; junction bases left unmatched: 3.

The genes are TRBV9 and TRBJ2-7; 11 bases map to TRBD2. The junction had 5 bases not matched to a gene; V was cut back by 2 bases and J by 4 bases. The V gene's germline CDR1 is SGDLS and CDR2 YYNGEE. The CDR3 runs to 15 residues. The chain's CDR3 is CASSVSGLADYEQYF. DNA of the CDR3: TGTGCCAGCAGCGTTTCGGGACTAGCGGATTACGAGCAGTACTTC.

The chain uses TRBV28 and TRBJ2-2, with D unclear. The ends were cut back, 2 bases at V and 4 bases at J, with 8 bases in the middle. CDR3 length: 14 amino acids. Germline values: CDR1 MDHEN, CDR2 SYDVKM. The CDR3 DNA follows: TGTGCCAGCAGTTTAATGAGGTTCACCGGGGAGCTGTTTTTT. Translated: CASSLMRFTGELFF.

This clone came up a few times. This chain connects TRBV4-3 to TRBJ1-6; 8 nucleotides match TRBD1. The CDR3 is 15 amino acids. The V gene's germline CDR1 is LGHNA and CDR2 YSLEER. V lost 1 base and J lost 9; bases outside the gene matches: 5. In DNA form, the CDR3 reads TGCGCCAGCAGCCAAGGGACAGGGATTAGTTCACCCCTCCACTTT. Residues: CASSQGTGISSPLHF.